One sample yielded the 10 T cell receptor beta chains listed below, sequenced in a study of Ad26.COV2.S vaccination and SARS-CoV-2 variants. The table came from immunoSEQ multiplex PCR; TCRdb's copy has only in-frame clones and leaves some out. The sample records hundreds of thousands of clones, more than 80% being singletons. Documented treatment: approximately 18 received Ad26.COV2.S at low or high dose, single or two shots; roughly 5 received placebo; per-sample allocation not given. It was on day 63 after the first vaccine or placebo injection that samples were taken. This specimen consisted of peripheral blood, obtained in a trial of Ad26.COV2.S vaccine versus placebo. The origin of the receptors is a person between 18 and 60 years old who received the Ad26.COV2.S COVID-19 vaccine or a placebo.

This sequence joins TRBV6-2 or TRBV6-3 and TRBJ1-2, with 7 bases aligning to TRBD1. The CDR3 is 16 amino acids. Trimming removed 2 bases from V and 8 bases from J; junction bases left unmatched: 14. Looked up from germline, CDR1 is MNHEY and CDR2 is SVGEGT. The CDR3 sequence: CASSYQMTGPSSGYTF. The CDR3, as DNA: TGTGCCAGCAGTTACCAAATGACAGGGCCCTCAAGCGGCTACACCTTC.

The rearrangement joins TRBV20-1 to TRBJ2-2, with a weak D call TRBD2 (5 bases). The germline gives CDR1 DFQATT, CDR2 SNEGSKA (reference sequence). The V and J ends lost 6 bases and 6 bases respectively, with 8 bases between them. The CDR3 sequence is 11 residues long. The CDR3 region has the DNA TGCAGTGCCGACGGGGCCGGGGAGCTGTTTTTT. Protein product: CSADGAGELFF.

The J gene is TRBJ2-5, the V gene TRBV11-2; 7 bases line up with TRBD1. Germline V gene lookup returns CDR1 SGHAT and CDR2 FQNNGV. J was trimmed by 4 bases and V by 7 bases; bases with no gene match: 15. The CDR3 is 16 amino acids. Written as DNA, the CDR3 is TGTGCCAGCAATAGGTACGGCCAGGGGGTAGGAGAGACCCAGTACTTC. This encodes CASNRYGQGVGETQYF.

The chain links TRBV6-2 or TRBV6-3 to TRBJ2-7, with D uncertain. In germline, CDR1 is MNHEY, CDR2 SVGEGT. V gave up 5 bases and J gave up 2 bases, with 16 bases separating them. CDR3 length: 15 amino acids. The CDR3 bases are TGTGCCAGCAGTCCGGTCCGGCCTGGGGCCTACGAGCAGTACTTC. It is translated as CASSPVRPGAYEQYF.

CDR3 DNA sequence: TGTGCCAGCCAGACAGTCAGGCGAAGGGGGGACACTGAAGCTTTCTTT. Residues: CASQTVRRRGDTEAFF. The V call is TRBV11-2, the J call TRBJ1-1; a possible D gene is TRBD1 (6 bases). The ends were cut back, 8 bases at V and 3 bases at J, with 22 bases in the middle. This CDR3 contains 16 residues. Germline lookup yields CDR1 SGHAT and CDR2 FQNNGV. Based on the CDR3 plus reference TRBV11-2 and TRBJ1-1, the full variable domain is EAGVAQSPRYKIIEKRQSVAFWCNPISGHATLYWYQQILGQGPKLLIQFQNNGVVDDSQLPKDRFSAERLKGVDSTLKIQPAKLEDSAVYLCASQTVRRRGDTEAFFGQGTRLTVV.

This chain joins TRBV4-3 and TRBJ2-7; D may correspond to TRBD1 or TRBD2 (6 bases each). The CDR3 is 18 amino acids. V dropped 0 bases and J dropped 2 bases, with 20 bases sitting between them. Germline values: CDR1 LGHNA, CDR2 YSLEER. CDR3 in amino acids: CASSQDRAKGGQPYEQYF. CDR3 bases: TGCGCCAGCAGCCAAGATCGAGCGAAGGGGGGCCAACCCTACGAGCAGTACTTC.

The chain links TRBV6-5 to TRBJ2-1, with 7 positions matching TRBD1. The CDR3 has 14 residues. The germline V gene has CDR1 MNHEY and CDR2 SVGAGI. V was clipped by 7 bases and J by 7 bases; unmatched bases: 10. CDR3 residues: CASTDRASWNEQFF. For the CDR3, the DNA is TGTGCCAGCACCGACAGGGCTAGCTGGAATGAGCAGTTCTTC.

The rearrangement joins TRBV5-1 to TRBJ2-5; D is possibly TRBD1 (6 bases). The CDR3 is 15 residues long. V was trimmed by 4 bases and J by 0 bases, leaving 13 bases between them. CDR1 is SGHRS, CDR2 YFSETQ, per germline. The CDR3 region is CASSVTGHHQETQYF. The DNA for the CDR3 is TGCGCCAGCAGCGTCACGGGACACCACCAAGAGACCCAGTACTTC.

This rearrangement joins TRBV6-6 to TRBJ1-2, with no clear D. The CDR3 sequence is 11 residues long. Trimming stripped 11 bases from V and 5 bases from J, with 12 bases between. Per the germline V gene, CDR1 is MNHNY and CDR2 is SVGAGI (reference sequence). CDR3 amino acids: CALKAVYGYTF. Written as DNA, the CDR3 is TGTGCCCTGAAGGCGGTATATGGCTACACCTTC.

Points on this clone: The same CDR3 is also encoded by other DNA sequences in this sample. V usage is TRBV5-1 and J usage is TRBJ2-7, with 10 bases lining up with TRBD1. V lost 4 bases to trimming and J lost 2 bases; unmatched junction nucleotides: 3. This CDR3 has 14 amino acids. Per germline, CDR1 SGHRS and CDR2 YFSETQ. CDR3 amino acids: CASSAGQGAYEQYF. CDR3 DNA: TGCGCCAGCAGCGCTGGACAGGGGGCCTACGAGCAGTACTTC.